These T cell receptor beta chains were read from a single sample in a study of technical replicates of blood from several donors. Some clones are missing from TCRdb's copy, which holds only in-frame ones; the method was immunoSEQ multiplex PCR. The sample consists of about 75,000 clones, around 97% of them appearing once. Sequenced input: T cells isolated from PBMCs. The origin of the receptors is a human donor in good health. The CDR3 runs from the conserved cysteine through the conserved F or W. The D gene is left open where the match is weak.

j_call: TRBJ1-4; d_call: TRBD1; v_call: TRBV6-5; cdr3_nt: TGTGCCAGCAGTTACTCGGTGGCAGGGGACAGGGAAAAACTGTTTTTT; cdr3_aa: CASSYSVAGDREKLFF
j_call: TRBJ2-6; d_call: NA; v_call: TRBV27; cdr3_nt: TGTGCCAGCAGTTTGGGCAGGGTCCTGTCTTCTGGGGCCAACGTCCTGACTTTC; cdr3_aa: CASSLGRVLSSGANVLTF
j_call: TRBJ1-2; d_call: TRBD1; v_call: TRBV6-4; cdr3_nt: TGTGCCAGCAGCCGAACACAGGGGGCCTATGGCTACACCTTC; cdr3_aa: CASSRTQGAYGYTF
j_call: TRBJ1-5; d_call: NA; v_call: TRBV9; cdr3_nt: TGTGCCAGCAGCGTAGATATATATCAGCCCCAGCATTTT; cdr3_aa: CASSVDIYQPQHF
j_call: TRBJ2-5; d_call: TRBD2; v_call: TRBV7-3; cdr3_nt: TGTGCCAGCAGCTTAGGACTAGCGGGACAAGAGACCCAGTACTTC; cdr3_aa: CASSLGLAGQETQYF
j_call: TRBJ1-5; d_call: TRBD1; v_call: TRBV7-9; cdr3_nt: TGTGCCAGCAGCTCCGGGACAGGGGGCGATCAGCCCCAGCATTTT; cdr3_aa: CASSSGTGGDQPQHF
j_call: TRBJ2-7; d_call: NA; v_call: TRBV10-1; cdr3_nt: TGCGCCAGCAGTGTAAGGACTAATCGAGGGTACGAGCAGTACTTC; cdr3_aa: CASSVRTNRGYEQYF
j_call: TRBJ1-1; d_call: TRBD1; v_call: TRBV7-6; cdr3_nt: TGTGCCAGCAGCCCACGGGACAGGGTGAACACTGAAGCTTTCTTT; cdr3_aa: CASSPRDRVNTEAFF
j_call: TRBJ1-5; d_call: NA; v_call: TRBV25-1; cdr3_nt: TGTGCCAGCAGTGGGCGCGGGGCACAGCCCCAGCATTTT; cdr3_aa: CASSGRGAQPQHF
j_call: TRBJ2-5; d_call: TRBD2; v_call: TRBV7-8; cdr3_nt: TGTGCCAGCAGCAATGGTAGACTAGCGGGAGTCCAAGAGACCCAGTACTTC; cdr3_aa: CASSNGRLAGVQETQYF
j_call: TRBJ1-6; d_call: NA; v_call: TRBV25-1; cdr3_nt: TGTGCCAGCACCCCAAGTAGTTATGGGGAGGATTCACCCCTCCACTTT; cdr3_aa: CASTPSSYGEDSPLHF
j_call: TRBJ1-1; d_call: NA; v_call: TRBV5-1; cdr3_nt: TGCGCCAGCAGCTCCAATCAGGGTGCGAGAGCAATCAGCACTGAAGCTTTCTTT; cdr3_aa: CASSSNQGARAISTEAFF